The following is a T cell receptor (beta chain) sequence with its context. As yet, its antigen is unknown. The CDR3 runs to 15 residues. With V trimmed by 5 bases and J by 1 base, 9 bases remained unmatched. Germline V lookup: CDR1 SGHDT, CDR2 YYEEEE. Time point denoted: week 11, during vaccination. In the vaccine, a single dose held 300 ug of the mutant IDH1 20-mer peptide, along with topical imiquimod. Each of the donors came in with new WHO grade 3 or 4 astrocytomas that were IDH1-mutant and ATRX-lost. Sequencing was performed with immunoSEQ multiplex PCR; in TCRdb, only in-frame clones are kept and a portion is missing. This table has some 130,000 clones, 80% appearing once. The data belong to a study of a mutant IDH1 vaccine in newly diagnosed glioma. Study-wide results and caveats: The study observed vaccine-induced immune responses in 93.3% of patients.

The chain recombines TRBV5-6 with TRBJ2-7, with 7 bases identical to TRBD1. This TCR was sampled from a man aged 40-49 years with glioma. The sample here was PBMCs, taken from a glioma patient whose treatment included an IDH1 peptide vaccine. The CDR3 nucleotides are TGTGCCAGCAGTTCCGACAGGGTAAATTCCTACGAGCAGTACTTC. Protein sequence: CASSSDRVNSYEQYF.